The 21 T cell receptor beta chains below come from one sample, sequenced in a study of technical replicates of blood from a handful of donors. Clones were sequenced by immunoSEQ multiplex PCR, and TCRdb holds only the in-frame ones, with some missing. The repertoire consists of roughly 81,000 clones, with about 97% occurring once and the leading ten covering around 0.18%. Sequenced material: T cells isolated from PBMCs. These receptors all stem from a human donor in good health.

The rearrangement joins TRBV5-1 to TRBJ2-1; the match to TRBD1 covers 7 bases. In germline, CDR1 is SGHRS, CDR2 YFSETQ. Losses at the gene ends were 3 bases for V and 5 bases for J; bases not matched to a gene: 8. The CDR3 is 15 amino acids. CDR3 sequence: CASSSGGFGDNEQFF. DNA for the CDR3: TGCGCCAGCAGCTCAGGGGGATTCGGGGACAATGAGCAGTTCTTC.

V and J are TRBV27 and TRBJ1-5; D is ambiguous. V lost 6 bases, J lost 7 bases, and 16 bases lay in between. Germline V gives CDR1 MNHEY, CDR2 SMNVEV (reference sequence). The CDR3 extends over 14 amino acids. The CDR3 loop is CASRNAGLTQPQHF. The CDR3 nucleotides are TGTGCCAGCAGGAATGCGGGGTTGACGCAGCCCCAGCATTTT.

The chain links TRBV5-1 to TRBJ1-1, with D possibly being TRBD1 (5 bases). This CDR3 is 15 amino acids long. Germline assignment: CDR1 SGHRS and CDR2 YFSETQ. The germline V and J ends were trimmed by 0 bases and 5 bases, with 14 bases remaining between them. The CDR3 spells CASSLERGSETEAFF. In DNA form, the CDR3 reads TGCGCCAGCAGCTTGGAGCGGGGCTCGGAAACTGAAGCTTTCTTT.

This chain uses TRBV18 with TRBJ1-2, with 8 bases identical to TRBD1. Germline V gene lookup returns CDR1 KGHSH and CDR2 LQKENI. Trimming at V came to 2 bases and at J to 1 base, leaving 6 bases not matched to a gene. This CDR3 spans 16 amino acids. The CDR3 DNA follows: TGTGCCAGCTCACCAGGGATACAGGGGGATAACTATGGCTACACCTTC. Translation gives CASSPGIQGDNYGYTF.

V is TRBV19 and J is TRBJ1-5, with a possible D match to TRBD1 (6 bases). Trimming left V 6 bases short and J 7 bases short, with 13 bases between. The germline CDR1 and CDR2 sequences are LNHDA and SQIVND (reference sequence). The CDR3 loop spans 13 amino acids. The CDR3 spells CASSPTGGQPQHF. The CDR3 region has the DNA TGTGCCAGTAGCCCGACAGGAGGCCAGCCCCAGCATTTT.

The CDR3 DNA is TGTGCCAGCAGTGCAGGACTCGCAACTAATGAAAAACTGTTTTTT. Amino acid sequence: CASSAGLATNEKLFF. This sequence joins TRBV6-4 and TRBJ1-4; unclear D gene. V lost 4 bases to trimming and J lost 0 bases, with 9 bases between them. Germline assignment: CDR1 MRHNA and CDR2 SNTAGT. The length of the CDR3 is 15 residues.

The chain recombines TRBV11-2 with TRBJ2-7; maybe TRBD2 (5 bases). Germline V gene lookup returns CDR1 SGHAT and CDR2 FQNNGV. V lost 5 bases and J 7 bases, leaving 18 bases between the germline ends. CDR3 length equals 14 residues. The CDR3, as DNA: TGTGCCAGCAGCCCCCGCCCCACTAGAGGGGAGCAGTACTTC. It codes for CASSPRPTRGEQYF.

V and J are TRBV2 and TRBJ1-2; D possibly corresponds to TRBD1 (6 bases). V shed 3 bases and J shed 4 bases, with 12 bases lying between them. The CDR3 extends over 14 amino acids. CDR1 SNHLY and CDR2 FYNNEI come from the germline V gene. In DNA, the CDR3 is TGTGCCAGCAGTGAGAGGGACAAGACCTATGGCTACACCTTC. Translating gives CASSERDKTYGYTF.

The V gene is TRBV5-4, the J gene TRBJ1-1, with 9 positions matching TRBD1. Germline V lookup: CDR1 SGHNT, CDR2 YYREEE (reference sequence). Trimming cost V 7 bases and J 5 bases; bases outside gene matches: 6. CDR3 length: 13 amino acids. The CDR3, as DNA: TGTGCCAGCCGGGACAGGGAGGGAACTGAAGCTTTCTTT. This sequence encodes CASRDREGTEAFF. The variable domain in full, with the rest retrieved from reference TRBV5-4 and TRBJ1-1, is ETGVTQSPTHLIKTRGQQVTLRCSSQSGHNTVSWYQQALGQGPQFIFQYYREEENGRGNFPPRFSGLQFPNYSSELNVNALELDDSALYLCASRDREGTEAFFGQGTRLTVV.

J is TRBJ1-2 and V is TRBV21-1; TRBD1 reflects the table's D call only, with no check against the DNA. TRBV21-1 is a listed pseudogene. The CDR3 totals 12 residues. The CDR3 DNA is TGTGCCAGCAGCACGGCAGGGGGAGGCTACACCTTC. This translates into CASSTAGGGYTF.

The rearrangement uses TRBV5-1 and TRBJ2-2; TRBD1 matches 7 bases. There are 14 residues in the CDR3. With 6 bases clipped from V and 2 bases from J, the junction kept 4 bases outside the gene matches. Germline CDR1 SGHRS, CDR2 YFSETQ. In DNA, the CDR3 is TGCGCCAGCACCGGGACAGTAAACACCGGGGAGCTGTTTTTT. This encodes CASTGTVNTGELFF.

The rearrangement joins TRBV19 to TRBJ1-5; 8 bases line up with TRBD1. This CDR3 region has 16 residues. Germline V gene lookup returns CDR1 LNHDA and CDR2 SQIVND (reference sequence). The J segment lost 0 bases and the V segment lost 5 bases, leaving 6 bases of the junction unmatched. The CDR3 loop reads CASSLGTGYSNQPQHF. The DNA for the CDR3 is TGTGCCAGTAGTCTGGGGACAGGATATAGCAATCAGCCCCAGCATTTT.

This chain joins TRBV18 and TRBJ1-1; 11 bases fit TRBD1. CDR3 length: 15 amino acids. V shed 4 bases, J shed 1 base, and the junction held 2 bases outside the gene matches. Germline V lookup: CDR1 KGHSH, CDR2 LQKENI. The CDR3 DNA reads as TGTGCCAGCTCACTAGGACAGGGGGCGAACACTGAAGCTTTCTTT. This gives the protein CASSLGQGANTEAFF. The entire variable domain, with the rest obtained from reference TRBV18 and TRBJ1-1, is as follows: NAGVMQNPRHLVRRRGQEARLRCSPMKGHSHVYWYRQLPEEGLKFMVYLQKENIIDESGMPKERFSAEFPKEGPSILRIQQVVRGDSAAYFCASSLGQGANTEAFFGQGTRLTVV.

This clone appeared a single time. V is TRBV5-4 and J is TRBJ2-7, with 10 positions matching TRBD2. The CDR3 loop spans 15 amino acids. Germline V gives CDR1 SGHNT, CDR2 YYREEE (reference sequence). Trimming removed 4 bases from V and 6 bases from J; junction bases left unmatched: 10. The CDR3 DNA is TGTGCCAGCAGCGCGAAATCTAGCGGGAGTTTCGAGCAGTACTTC. Protein: CASSAKSSGSFEQYF.

CDR3 coding DNA: TGTGCCAGCAGCTTTACGGACAGGGACAATGAGCAGTTCTTC. Encoded protein: CASSFTDRDNEQFF. The V call is TRBV7-9, the J call TRBJ2-1, with 8 bases aligning to TRBD1. CDR1 is SEHNR and CDR2 is FQNEAQ in the germline V gene (reference sequence). V lost 3 bases to trimming and J lost 5 bases; unmatched junction nucleotides: 3. The CDR3 loop spans 14 amino acids.

The chain joins TRBV5-4 to TRBJ1-6; 8 bases map to TRBD1. CDR3 length equals 14 residues. Germline CDR1 reads SGHNT; CDR2 reads YYREEE (reference sequence). V gave up 3 bases and J gave up 10 bases; unmatched junction bases: 6. This CDR3 is CASSYGQGSSPLHF. The CDR3 nucleotides are TGTGCCAGCAGCTATGGACAGGGAAGCTCACCCCTCCACTTT.

The chain couples TRBV7-6 to TRBJ1-6, with TRBD1 matching 7 bases. This CDR3 contains 15 residues. The V gene end was trimmed by 2 bases and the J gene end by 9 bases; junction bases not matched to a gene: 7. The germline V gene has CDR1 SGHVS and CDR2 FNYEAQ. This chain's CDR3 is CASSLRSDRVSPLHF. CDR3 in DNA: TGTGCCAGCAGCTTAAGGTCCGACAGGGTTTCACCCCTCCACTTT.

The chain carries TRBV11-2 and TRBJ2-7, with 9 bases that match TRBD1. V shed 2 bases and J 1 base; nucleotides not matched to a gene: 9. The V gene's germline CDR1 is SGHAT and CDR2 FQNNGV. The CDR3 is 17 residues long. The CDR3 region is CASSLTVLTGGSYEQYF. For the CDR3, the DNA is TGTGCCAGCAGCTTAACGGTTCTGACAGGGGGATCCTACGAGCAGTACTTC. Supplemented by reference TRBV11-2 and TRBJ2-7, the full variable domain reads EAGVAQSPRYKIIEKRQSVAFWCNPISGHATLYWYQQILGQGPKLLIQFQNNGVVDDSQLPKDRFSAERLKGVDSTLKIQPAKLEDSAVYLCASSLTVLTGGSYEQYFGPGTRLTVT.

The chain employs TRBV28 and TRBJ1-4; TRBD1 agrees at 9 bases. The CDR3 is 19 amino acids. V shed 5 bases, J shed 7 bases, and the junction held 20 bases outside the gene matches. The germline gives CDR1 MDHEN, CDR2 SYDVKM. CDR3 residues: CASSPPGMWARTGAEKLFF. CDR3 in DNA: TGTGCCAGCAGTCCTCCCGGGATGTGGGCCCGGACAGGGGCTGAAAAACTGTTTTTT.

As DNA, the CDR3 is TGTGCCAGCAGGGACAGGGCTAGCTCCTACGAGCAGTACTTC. Translated, it gives CASRDRASSYEQYF. The chain couples TRBV13 to TRBJ2-7; TRBD1 aligns across 8 bases. The ends lost 6 bases at V and 0 bases at J; junction bases unmatched: 4. The germline V gene encodes CDR1 PRHDT and CDR2 FYEKMQ (reference sequence). The length of the CDR3 is 14 residues.

This chain links TRBV20-1 with TRBJ2-1; D is uncertain. Germline V CDR1 and CDR2: DFQATT, SNEGSKA (reference sequence). The germline V and J ends were trimmed by 7 bases and 6 bases, with 10 bases remaining between them. The CDR3 is 11 residues long. The CDR3 reads CSVARSNEQFF. The CDR3 nucleotides are TGCAGTGTGGCTAGATCCAATGAGCAGTTCTTC.